These 18 T cell receptor beta chains share one sample of origin, sequenced in a study of shared clonotypes between healthy human individuals. The repertoire was sequenced with immunoSEQ multiplex PCR; TCRdb's copy has only in-frame clones and lacks some. The data show some 2,400,000 clones, with almost 96% seen just once and approximately 0.13% held by the top ten. Sequenced sample: naive CD4+ T cells sorted from blood. Subset indicated: CD45RA+ positively selected. The source is a man aged 18 to 29 in good health.

As regards this clone: Other DNA sequences from this sample encode an identical CDR3 as well. The V gene is TRBV5-6, the J gene TRBJ2-7; 10 nucleotides match TRBD2. The CDR3 consists of 15 residues. Germline values: CDR1 SGHDT, CDR2 YYEEEE. The trim removed 2 bases at V and 2 bases at J, leaving 4 bases unmatched. The CDR3 DNA sequence: TGTGCCAGCAGCTTAAGGACTAGCGGTCCCTACGAGCAGTACTTC. This codes for CASSLRTSGPYEQYF. Together with reference TRBV5-6 and TRBJ2-7, the CDR3 gives the full variable domain: DAGVTQSPTHLIKTRGQQVTLRCSPKSGHDTVSWYQQALGQGPQFIFQYYEEEERQRGNFPDRFSGHQFPNYSSELNVNALLLGDSALYLCASSLRTSGPYEQYFGPGTRLTVT.

This clone was observed a single time. V and J are TRBV13 and TRBJ1-2, with 12 nucleotides matching TRBD1. The germline V gene has CDR1 PRHDT and CDR2 FYEKMQ (reference sequence). V lost 6 bases and J lost 8; bases outside the gene matches: 16. This CDR3 contains 17 residues. In DNA, the CDR3 is TGTGCCAGCAGTCTCGACGGGACAGGGGGCAGAGGGGAGGGCTACACCTTC. Translated, it gives CASSLDGTGGRGEGYTF.

Notes on this clone: Its ends do not fully match the called genes, so a read error is possible. The rearrangement uses TRBV18 and TRBJ2-5; D may be TRBD1 (6 bases). This CDR3 is built from 14 residues. The V gene's germline CDR1 is KGHSH and CDR2 LQKENI. This CDR3 is CASSPPAPVGTPHF. The CDR3 DNA reads as TGTGCCAGCTCACCACCGGCCCCTGTGGGGACACCACACTTC.

The chain joins TRBV5-6 to TRBJ1-2; TRBD1 might be the D (6 bases). Between the trimmed V and J ends, which lost 1 base and 0 bases, there was a span of 19 bases. There are 18 residues in the CDR3. CDR1 is SGHDT, CDR2 YYEEEE, per germline. The CDR3 here is CASSLPRDTLTANYGYTF. The CDR3 bases are TGTGCCAGCAGCTTGCCCCGGGACACTCTCACAGCTAACTATGGCTACACCTTC.

Note on this clone: One junction end disagrees with the germline gene, perhaps due to a read error. The CDR3 DNA follows: TGTGCCATCAGTGAGTCATCCTCCAATGAGCAGTTCTTC. Encoded protein: CAISESSSNEQFF. The J gene is TRBJ2-1, the V gene TRBV10-3; D is ambiguous. The CDR3 has 13 amino acids. Germline assignment: CDR1 ENHRY and CDR2 SYGVKD.

The J gene is TRBJ1-2, the V gene TRBV11-2; D is uncertain. CDR1 is SGHAT, CDR2 FQNNGV, per germline. Between the trimmed V and J ends, which lost 1 base and 1 base, there was a span of 7 bases. The CDR3 is made up of 14 amino acids. The CDR3 protein is CASSLGIVNYGYTF. CDR3 bases: TGTGCCAGCAGCTTAGGTATCGTTAACTATGGCTACACCTTC. Together with reference TRBV11-2 and TRBJ1-2, the CDR3 gives the full variable domain: EAGVAQSPRYKIIEKRQSVAFWCNPISGHATLYWYQQILGQGPKLLIQFQNNGVVDDSQLPKDRFSAERLKGVDSTLKIQPAKLEDSAVYLCASSLGIVNYGYTFGSGTRLTVV.

This clone was recorded once. The V gene is TRBV7-2, the J gene TRBJ2-7, with D possibly matching TRBD2 (5 bases). V lost 2 bases and J lost 7, with 12 bases in between. Looked up from germline, CDR1 is SGHTA and CDR2 is FQGNSA. The CDR3 runs to 13 residues. This chain's CDR3 is CASSLMSGGEQYF. CDR3 sequence (DNA): TGTGCCAGCAGCTTAATGAGTGGCGGGGAGCAGTACTTC.

This sequence joins TRBV5-4 and TRBJ1-2; D is undetermined. Germline lookup yields CDR1 SGHNT and CDR2 YYREEE (reference sequence). The CDR3 length is 14 residues. With 1 base removed from V and 4 bases from J, the gap between germline ends came to 11 bases. The CDR3 loop reads CASSLPSSGYGYTF. CDR3 sequence (DNA): TGTGCCAGCAGCTTGCCCAGTTCGGGCTATGGCTACACCTTC.

CDR3 region: CASSYRGTDSEAFF. The CDR3 bases are TGTGCCAGCAGTTACAGGGGAACAGACTCTGAAGCTTTCTTT. The rearrangement uses TRBV6-6 and TRBJ1-1, with a possible D match to TRBD1 (5 bases). Per germline, CDR1 MNHNY and CDR2 SVGAGI (reference sequence). This CDR3 has 14 amino acids. With 2 bases removed from V and 6 bases from J, the gap between germline ends came to 13 bases.

This sequence joins TRBV4-1 and TRBJ1-6; D is unresolved. Germline CDR1 is MGHRA and CDR2 is YSYEKL. The V end was cut by 1 base, the J end by 7 bases, with 14 bases between. This CDR3 is built from 16 residues. CDR3 amino acids: CASSQGHGLGNSPLHF. The CDR3 coding sequence is TGCGCCAGCAGCCAAGGACACGGTTTGGGGAATTCACCCCTCCACTTT.

This clone has a single count. The J gene is TRBJ2-1, the V gene TRBV2; D possibly corresponds to TRBD2 (6 bases). CDR1 and CDR2 (germline): SNHLY, FYNNEI. The CDR3 spans 13 residues. Trimming left V 8 bases short and J 6 bases short, with 14 bases between. CDR3 amino acids: CASGVMGGNEQFF. CDR3 nucleotides: TGTGCCAGCGGTGTAATGGGGGGCAATGAGCAGTTCTTC. The variable domain in full, with the rest retrieved from reference TRBV2 and TRBJ2-1, is EPEVTQTPSHQVTQMGQEVILRCVPISNHLYFYWYRQILGQKVEFLVSFYNNEISEKSEIFDDQFSVERPDGSNFTLKIRSTKLEDSAMYFCASGVMGGNEQFFGPGTRLTVL.

The V and J genes are TRBV27 and TRBJ2-1; D is tentatively TRBD1 or TRBD2 (5 bases each). The V end lost 4 bases, the J end lost 5 bases, and 18 bases lay between the germline ends. This CDR3 region has 16 residues. Looked up from germline, CDR1 is MNHEY and CDR2 is SMNVEV (reference sequence). The CDR3 DNA follows: TGTGCCAGCAGTTCCCCGCAGAGGGACCGACACAATGAGCAGTTCTTC. Translated, it gives CASSSPQRDRHNEQFF.

V and J are TRBV11-2 and TRBJ2-1; 10 nucleotides line up with TRBD2. Trimming at V came to 6 bases and at J to 8 bases, leaving 13 bases not matched to a gene. CDR3 size: 16 residues. Germline lookup yields CDR1 SGHAT and CDR2 FQNNGV. The CDR3 DNA reads TGTGCCAGCAGATCCCAGCGGGGGGGCTTAATCGATGAGCAGTTCTTC. Protein: CASRSQRGGLIDEQFF.

CDR3 sequence (DNA): TGTGCCAGCAGCTTAATCGGGGGAACTAATTCACCCCTCCACTTT. This gives the protein CASSLIGGTNSPLHF. The genes are TRBV7-3 and TRBJ1-6, with TRBD1 as a possible D gene (5 bases). This CDR3 spans 15 amino acids. Looked up from germline, CDR1 is SGHTA and CDR2 is FQGTGA. V dropped 1 base and J dropped 6 bases, with 10 bases sitting between them.

Worth noting for this clone: In the same sample, other DNA sequences code for this CDR3. The V call is TRBV7-2, the J call TRBJ2-7; either TRBD1 or TRBD2 may fit D (5 bases each). The V gene lost 5 bases and the J gene lost 0 bases, with 14 bases spanning the gap. In germline, CDR1 is SGHTA, CDR2 FQGNSA. The CDR3 runs 15 residues. The CDR3 protein is CASSLGPGSSYEQYF. In nucleotides, the CDR3 is TGTGCCAGCAGCCTGGGACCAGGGAGCTCCTACGAGCAGTACTTC.

This chain links TRBV7-9 with TRBJ2-1; tentative D call: TRBD2 (6 bases). V was pared by 1 base and J by 6 bases, with 16 bases between. Germline assignment: CDR1 SEHNR and CDR2 FQNEAQ (reference sequence). The CDR3 contains 16 residues. The CDR3 sequence is CASSLERARDSNEQFF. For the CDR3, the DNA is TGTGCCAGCAGCTTAGAAAGGGCGCGGGACTCCAATGAGCAGTTCTTC. Drawing the rest from reference TRBV7-9 and TRBJ2-1, the complete variable domain is DTGVSQNPRHKITKRGQNVTFRCDPISEHNRLYWYRQTLGQGPEFLTYFQNEAQLEKSRLLSDRFSAERPKGSFSTLEIQRTEQGDSAMYLCASSLERARDSNEQFFGPGTRLTVL.

This sequence joins TRBV19 and TRBJ1-5; D is possibly TRBD1 (5 bases). Germline CDR1 LNHDA, CDR2 SQIVND (reference sequence). CDR3 length equals 15 residues. With 6 bases removed from V and 3 bases from J, the gap between germline ends came to 15 bases. The CDR3 loop is CASSQIRQPNQPQHF. The CDR3 DNA reads as TGTGCCAGTAGCCAAATCCGACAGCCCAATCAGCCCCAGCATTTT.

The chain links TRBV5-1 to TRBJ2-5, with no clear D. Between the trimmed V and J ends, which lost 4 bases and 1 base, there was a span of 14 bases. CDR3 length: 15 amino acids. Germline loops: CDR1 SGHRS, CDR2 YFSETQ. The CDR3 loop is CASSPRINPQETQYF. The CDR3 DNA follows: TGCGCCAGCAGCCCGAGGATTAACCCCCAAGAGACCCAGTACTTC.